Each of the 20 T cell receptor beta chains below was sequenced from the same sample in a study of cytomegalovirus exposure and HLA in healthy donors. PCR used 60 Vbeta primers and 13 Jbeta primers. Profiled with immunoSEQ multiplex PCR; TCRdb holds only in-frame clones, not every one. Here the sample spans some 150,000 clones, under 80% being singletons. The specimen sequenced was PBMCs. The receptors shown here come from a male donor in good health and CMV-seronegative.

The CDR3 sequence: CASSQEGTSVEETQYF. The CDR3 nucleotides are TGCGCCAGCAGCCAAGAGGGGACTAGCGTTGAGGAGACCCAGTACTTC. The chain carries TRBV4-1 and TRBJ2-5; 10 bases line up with TRBD2. Trimming removed 0 bases from V and 5 bases from J; junction bases left unmatched: 6. Germline values: CDR1 MGHRA, CDR2 YSYEKL. The CDR3 contains 16 residues.

The sample holds a few counts of this clone. The J gene is TRBJ1-3, the V gene TRBV18; 8 nucleotides line up with TRBD1. Trimming took 1 base from V and 4 from J; bases not matched to a gene: 12. Germline CDR1 KGHSH, CDR2 LQKENI. The CDR3 runs 18 residues. CDR3 nucleotides: TGTGCCAGCTCACCACGAATACAGGGGGAAGGAGTCGGAAACACCATATATTTT. Translated: CASSPRIQGEGVGNTIYF.

This clone has a handful of counts. CDR3 DNA sequence: TGCGCCAGCAGCCCGGACAGGAGTGGGACTGAAGCTTTCTTT. It specifies CASSPDRSGTEAFF. J is TRBJ1-1 and V is TRBV5-1, with 7 bases matching TRBD1. Germline loops: CDR1 SGHRS, CDR2 YFSETQ. The CDR3 is 14 residues long. With 4 bases clipped from V and 5 bases from J, the junction kept 8 bases outside the gene matches.

There are a few counts of this clone. Within the sample, other DNA sequences also encode this same CDR3. The chain combines TRBV18 with TRBJ2-7, with D unclear. This CDR3 is built from 13 residues. Germline CDR1 and CDR2: KGHSH and LQKENI. V lost 3 bases and J lost 0, with 6 bases in between. The DNA for the CDR3 is TGTGCCAGCTCACCGCCGAGCTCCTACGAGCAGTACTTC. Protein sequence: CASSPPSSYEQYF.

This sequence joins TRBV9 and TRBJ2-7, with D perhaps matching TRBD1 (6 bases). Germline V gene data show CDR1 as SGDLS and CDR2 as YYNGEE. With 5 bases removed from V and 0 bases from J, the gap between germline ends came to 12 bases. CDR3 length equals 14 residues. The CDR3 DNA reads as TGTGCCAGCAGAAGGACAGACAGCTCCTACGAGCAGTACTTC. It encodes CASRRTDSSYEQYF.

CDR3 DNA: TGTGCCAGCAGCTTATGGGGAGACTCTAATGAAAAACTGTTTTTT. This encodes CASSLWGDSNEKLFF. The chain uses TRBV7-9 and TRBJ1-4; no reliable D call. Germline loops: CDR1 SEHNR, CDR2 FQNEAQ (reference sequence). The ends were cut back, 2 bases at V and 3 bases at J, with 10 bases in the middle. This CDR3 comprises 15 residues.

This clone was counted a few times. Other DNA sequences from this sample encode an identical CDR3 as well. The CDR3 here is CASSPRTGGNQPQHF. CDR3 in DNA: TGTGCCAGCTCACCACGGACAGGGGGCAATCAGCCCCAGCATTTT. The V and J genes are TRBV18 and TRBJ1-5; 9 bases match TRBD1. V lost 1 base to trimming and J lost 2 bases; unmatched junction nucleotides: 0. The CDR3 loop spans 15 amino acids. Germline-derived CDR1 and CDR2 are KGHSH and LQKENI.

This clone was detected only once. The CDR3 DNA is TGTGCCTGGGCCTTCCGGGGGGGATCGAACTACGAGCAGTACTTC. It is translated as CAWAFRGGSNYEQYF. The chain joins TRBV30 to TRBJ2-7, with 8 bases matching TRBD2. The ends lost 5 bases at V and 3 bases at J; junction bases unmatched: 12. CDR3 length: 15 residues. Germline V gene lookup returns CDR1 GTSNPN and CDR2 SVGIG (reference sequence).

The chain joins TRBV10-3 to TRBJ1-5; the D gene is possibly TRBD1 (6 bases). The length of the CDR3 is 15 residues. Germline assignment: CDR1 ENHRY and CDR2 SYGVKD. The V end lost 3 bases, the J end lost 6 bases, and 15 bases lay between the germline ends. The CDR3: CAISDGQGLAQPQHF. CDR3 coding DNA: TGTGCCATCAGTGATGGGCAGGGGTTGGCTCAGCCCCAGCATTTT.

The chain links TRBV9 to TRBJ1-2, with 7 nucleotides matching TRBD1. Trimming at V came to 4 bases and at J to 4 bases, leaving 4 bases not matched to a gene. This CDR3 contains 13 residues. Germline lookup yields CDR1 SGDLS and CDR2 YYNGEE. The CDR3 nucleotides read TGTGCCAGCAGCCTCCAGGGGGGCTATGGCTACACCTTC. It encodes CASSLQGGYGYTF. Full variable domain (missing parts from reference TRBV9 and TRBJ1-2): DSGVTQTPKHLITATGQRVTLRCSPRSGDLSVYWYQQSLDQGLQFLIQYYNGEERAKGNILERFSAQQFPDLHSELNLSSLELGDSALYFCASSLQGGYGYTFGSGTRLTVV.

V gene TRBV5-1 combines with J gene TRBJ2-3; 12 positions match TRBD2. The germline gives CDR1 SGHRS, CDR2 YFSETQ. There are 16 residues in the CDR3. Germline trimming cut 4 bases from V and 2 bases from J; bases unmatched to any gene: 5. DNA for the CDR3: TGCGCCAGCAGCGCGGGACTAGCGGGCTTCACAGATACGCAGTATTTT. The encoded protein is CASSAGLAGFTDTQYF.

The rearrangement links TRBV18 to TRBJ1-4; tentative D call: TRBD1 (5 bases). The germline gives CDR1 KGHSH, CDR2 LQKENI. V shed 3 bases and J shed 0 bases, with 8 bases lying between them. The CDR3 consists of 15 residues. The CDR3 here is CASSPGHATNEKLFF. DNA of the CDR3: TGTGCCAGCTCACCCGGACATGCAACTAATGAAAAACTGTTTTTT. Drawing the rest from reference TRBV18 and TRBJ1-4, the complete variable domain is NAGVMQNPRHLVRRRGQEARLRCSPMKGHSHVYWYRQLPEEGLKFMVYLQKENIIDESGMPKERFSAEFPKEGPSILRIQQVVRGDSAAYFCASSPGHATNEKLFFGSGTQLSVL.

CDR3 DNA sequence: TGTGCCAGCAGTTCTCCGGGACAGGGGGGAAACACCATATATTTT. It codes for CASSSPGQGGNTIYF. The V and J genes are TRBV28 and TRBJ1-3; 10 bases map to TRBD1. The CDR3 is 15 residues long. Germline trimming cut 4 bases from V and 4 bases from J; bases unmatched to any gene: 4. In germline, CDR1 is MDHEN, CDR2 SYDVKM.

The CDR3 is CAWQGARGEKLFF. In nucleotides, the CDR3 is TGTGCCTGGCAGGGGGCGCGGGGTGAAAAACTGTTTTTT. V is TRBV30 and J is TRBJ1-4; 8 nucleotides line up with TRBD1. Germline V gene data show CDR1 as GTSNPN and CDR2 as SVGIG (reference sequence). The CDR3 length is 13 residues. The trim removed 5 bases at V and 7 bases at J, leaving 6 bases unmatched.

With respect to this clone: One end of the junction fails to match germline, which may point to a read error. The chain has TRBV11-2 and TRBJ2-7; 14 nucleotides line up with TRBD2. Per germline, CDR1 SGHAT and CDR2 FQNNGV. This CDR3 spans 16 amino acids. CDR3: CARSPRTSGRSYEQYF. CDR3 nucleotides: TGTGCCCGCAGCCCACGGACTAGCGGGAGGTCCTACGAGCAGTACTTC.

The chain employs TRBV6-6 and TRBJ1-1; D possibly corresponds to TRBD1 (6 bases). Germline loops: CDR1 MNHNY, CDR2 SVGAGI (reference sequence). This CDR3 contains 15 residues. Trimming cost V 2 bases and J 1 base, with 11 bases left between them. The CDR3 spells CASSYSGRGNTEAFF. For the CDR3, the DNA is TGTGCCAGCAGTTACAGTGGCAGGGGGAACACTGAAGCTTTCTTT.

The chain employs TRBV11-3 and TRBJ2-3; TRBD2 matches 8 bases. Germline lookup yields CDR1 SGHNT and CDR2 YENEEA. V was clipped by 1 base and J by 3 bases; unmatched bases: 6. The CDR3 sequence is 16 residues long. The CDR3, as DNA: TGTGCCAGCAGCTTAGGGGCCCGGGGGGGGACAGATACGCAGTATTTT. This translates into CASSLGARGGTDTQYF.

This chain uses TRBV7-2 with TRBJ1-3; D unresolved. From germline, CDR1 is SGHTA and CDR2 FQGNSA. V was cut by 4 bases and J by 8 bases, with 9 bases left in between. CDR3 length: 12 amino acids. The CDR3 spells CASSSDGDTIYF. CDR3 coding DNA: TGTGCCAGCAGCTCTGACGGAGACACCATATATTTT. The whole variable domain, filled in from reference TRBV7-2 and TRBJ1-3, reads GAGVSQSPSNKVTEKGKDVELRCDPISGHTALYWYRQSLGQGLEFLIYFQGNSAPDKSGLPSDRFSAERTGGSVSTLTIQRTQQEDSAVYLCASSSDGDTIYFGEGSWLTVV.

The chain links TRBV5-4 to TRBJ1-2; 12 bases map to TRBD1. The CDR3 has 17 amino acids. CDR1 is SGHNT and CDR2 is YYREEE in the germline V gene (reference sequence). Trimming at V came to 3 bases and at J to 3 bases, leaving 9 bases not matched to a gene. In DNA form, the CDR3 reads TGTGCCAGCAGCTCCGGGACAGGGGGCAGATCGGACTATGGCTACACCTTC. Amino acids: CASSSGTGGRSDYGYTF. Full variable domain (rest looked up from reference TRBV5-4 and TRBJ1-2): ETGVTQSPTHLIKTRGQQVTLRCSSQSGHNTVSWYQQALGQGPQFIFQYYREEENGRGNFPPRFSGLQFPNYSSELNVNALELDDSALYLCASSSGTGGRSDYGYTFGSGTRLTVV.

The genes are TRBV30 and TRBJ1-1, with a weak D call TRBD1 (5 bases). Germline V CDR1 and CDR2: GTSNPN, SVGIG (reference sequence). V dropped 0 bases and J dropped 4 bases, with 9 bases sitting between them. The CDR3 extends over 13 amino acids. Here the CDR3 reads CAWSVGGSTEAFF. The DNA for the CDR3 is TGTGCCTGGAGTGTGGGGGGGAGCACTGAAGCTTTCTTT.